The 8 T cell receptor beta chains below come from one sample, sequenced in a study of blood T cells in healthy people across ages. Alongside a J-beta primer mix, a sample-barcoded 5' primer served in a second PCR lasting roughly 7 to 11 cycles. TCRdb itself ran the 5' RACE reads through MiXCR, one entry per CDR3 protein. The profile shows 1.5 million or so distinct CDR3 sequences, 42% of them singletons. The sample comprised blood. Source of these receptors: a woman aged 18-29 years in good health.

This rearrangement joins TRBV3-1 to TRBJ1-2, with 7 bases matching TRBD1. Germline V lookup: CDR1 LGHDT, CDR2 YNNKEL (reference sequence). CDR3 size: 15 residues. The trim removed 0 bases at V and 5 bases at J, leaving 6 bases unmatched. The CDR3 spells CASSQDHTGAYGYTF. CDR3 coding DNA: TGTGCCAGCAGCCAAGATCATACAGGGGCTTATGGCTACACCTTC. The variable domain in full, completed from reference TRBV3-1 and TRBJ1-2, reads DTAVSQTPKYLVTQMGNDKSIKCEQNLGHDTMYWYKQDSKKFLKIMFSYNNKELIINETVPNRFSPKSPDKAHLNLHINSLELGDSAVYFCASSQDHTGAYGYTFGSGTRLTVV.

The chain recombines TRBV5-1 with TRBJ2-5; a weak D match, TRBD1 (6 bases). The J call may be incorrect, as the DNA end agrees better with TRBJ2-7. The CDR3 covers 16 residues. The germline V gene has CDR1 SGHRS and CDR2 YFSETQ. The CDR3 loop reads CASSLEQGRTNYEQYF. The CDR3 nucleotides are TGCGCCAGCAGCTTGGAACAGGGTAGAACCAACTACGAGCAGTACTTC.

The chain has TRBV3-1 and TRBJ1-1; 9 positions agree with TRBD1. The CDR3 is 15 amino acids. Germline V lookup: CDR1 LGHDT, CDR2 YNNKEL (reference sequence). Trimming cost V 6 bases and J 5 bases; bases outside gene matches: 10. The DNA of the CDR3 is TGTGCCAGCAGTAAACAGGGGGCGCTTGGGACTGAAGCTTTCTTT. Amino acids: CASSKQGALGTEAFF.

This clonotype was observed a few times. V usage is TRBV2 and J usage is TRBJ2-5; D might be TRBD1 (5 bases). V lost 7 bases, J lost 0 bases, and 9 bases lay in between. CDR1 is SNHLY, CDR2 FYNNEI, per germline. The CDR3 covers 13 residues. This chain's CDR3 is CASIREDQETQYF. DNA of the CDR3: TGTGCCAGCATCAGGGAAGACCAAGAGACCCAGTACTTC.

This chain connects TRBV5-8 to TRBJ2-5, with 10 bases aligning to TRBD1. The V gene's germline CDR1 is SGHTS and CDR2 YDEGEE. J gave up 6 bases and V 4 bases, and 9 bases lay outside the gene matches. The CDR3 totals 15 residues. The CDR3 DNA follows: TGTGCCAGCAGCGCCCAAGGGACAGGGGCAAAGACCCAGTACTTC. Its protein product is CASSAQGTGAKTQYF.

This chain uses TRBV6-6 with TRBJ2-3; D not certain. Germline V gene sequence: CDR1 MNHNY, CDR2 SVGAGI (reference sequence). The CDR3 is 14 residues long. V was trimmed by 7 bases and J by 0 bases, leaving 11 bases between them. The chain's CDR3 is CASNPDRSTDTQYF. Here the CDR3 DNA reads TGTGCCAGCAATCCGGACCGTAGCACAGATACGCAGTATTTT.

The CDR3 region has the DNA TGTGCCAGCAGTTGGGCCCGGGGACAGGATAATTCACCCCTCCACTTT. This translates into CASSWARGQDNSPLHF. The gene calls are TRBV12-3 or TRBV12-4 and TRBJ1-6; 8 positions agree with TRBD1. The CDR3 spans 16 residues. Germline trimming cut 4 bases from V and 5 bases from J; bases unmatched to any gene: 7.

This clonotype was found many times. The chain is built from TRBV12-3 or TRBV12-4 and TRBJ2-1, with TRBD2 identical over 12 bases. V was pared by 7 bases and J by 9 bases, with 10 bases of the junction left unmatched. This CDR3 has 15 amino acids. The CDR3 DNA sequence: TGTGCCAGCACCCAGGGACTAGCGGGTGTCAGTGAGCAGTTCTTC. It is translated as CASTQGLAGVSEQFF.